Sequencing of this T cell receptor (beta chain) was carried out in a study of blood T cell repertoires in COVID-19. Whole-study context: Italy, Spain and the United States were the sources of the convalescent and acute COVID-19 samples. The cDNA or gDNA used as material had been derived from T cells, B-cell-depleted T cells, or PBMCs.

The CDR3 consists of 13 residues. Germline V gene sequence: CDR1 LGHDT, CDR2 YNNKEL (reference sequence). Unmatched junction bases numbered 8, after V lost 4 bases and J lost 9 bases. As processed by the authors: Reference gene primer amplification gave estimated nucleated cell counts. The data were produced by immunoSEQ multiplex PCR, yet TCRdb's version contains in-frame clones alone and is incomplete. V, J and clone size are those of that table, while D and trimming were read from the DNA. The table lists approximately 110,000 clones, 70% to 90% of them singletons. This receptor was obtained from a man aged 35-49 years with acute or convalescent COVID-19. The chain has TRBV3-1 (or the pseudogene TRBV3-2) and TRBJ2-5, with TRBD2 matching over 7 bases. The sample taken for sequencing was peripheral blood. CDR3: CASSPALGRAQYF. CDR3 DNA sequence: TGTGCCAGCAGCCCAGCCCTGGGGAGGGCCCAGTACTTC.